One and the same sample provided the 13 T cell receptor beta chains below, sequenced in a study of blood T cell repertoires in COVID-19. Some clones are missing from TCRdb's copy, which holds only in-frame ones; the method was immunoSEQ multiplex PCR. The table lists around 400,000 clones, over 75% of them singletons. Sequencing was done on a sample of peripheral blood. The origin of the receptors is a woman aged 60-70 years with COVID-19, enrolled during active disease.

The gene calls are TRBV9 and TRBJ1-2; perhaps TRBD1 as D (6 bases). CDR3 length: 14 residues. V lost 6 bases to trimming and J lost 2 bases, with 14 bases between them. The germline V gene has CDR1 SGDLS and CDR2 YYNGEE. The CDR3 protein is CASTAPGANYGYTF. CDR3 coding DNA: TGTGCCAGCACAGCCCCAGGGGCAAACTATGGCTACACCTTC.

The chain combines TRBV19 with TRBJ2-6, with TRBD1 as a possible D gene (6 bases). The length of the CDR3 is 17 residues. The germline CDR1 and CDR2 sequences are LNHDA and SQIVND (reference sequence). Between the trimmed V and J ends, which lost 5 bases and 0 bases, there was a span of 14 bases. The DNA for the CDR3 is TGTGCCAGTAGTTTTTGGACAGCAAGCTCTGGGGCCAACGTCCTGACTTTC. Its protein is CASSFWTASSGANVLTF.

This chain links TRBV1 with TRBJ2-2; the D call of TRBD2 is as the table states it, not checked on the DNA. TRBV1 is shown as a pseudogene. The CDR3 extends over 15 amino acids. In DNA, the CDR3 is TGCACCAGCAGCCAAGATATCGGGGGCACCGGGGAGCTGTTTTTT. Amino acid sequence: CTSSQDIGGTGELFF.

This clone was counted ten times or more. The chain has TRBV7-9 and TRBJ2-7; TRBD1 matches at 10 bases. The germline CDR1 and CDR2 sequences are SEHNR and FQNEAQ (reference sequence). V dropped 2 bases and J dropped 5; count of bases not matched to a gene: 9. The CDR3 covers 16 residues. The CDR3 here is CASSLQRPTGGDEQYF. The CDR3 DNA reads TGTGCCAGCAGCTTACAGCGACCGACAGGGGGCGACGAGCAGTACTTC.

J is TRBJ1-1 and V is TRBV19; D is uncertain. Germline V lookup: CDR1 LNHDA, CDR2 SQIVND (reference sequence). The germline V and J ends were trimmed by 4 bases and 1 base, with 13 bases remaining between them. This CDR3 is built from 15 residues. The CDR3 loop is CASSTTLLENTEAFF. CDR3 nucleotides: TGTGCCAGTAGTACAACCCTACTTGAGAACACTGAAGCTTTCTTT.

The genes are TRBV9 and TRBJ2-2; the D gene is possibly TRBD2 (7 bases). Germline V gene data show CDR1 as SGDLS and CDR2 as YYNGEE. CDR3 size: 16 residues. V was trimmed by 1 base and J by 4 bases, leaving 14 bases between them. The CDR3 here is CASSVRAGAVTGELFF. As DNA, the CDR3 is TGTGCCAGCAGCGTAAGGGCGGGGGCTGTCACCGGGGAGCTGTTTTTT.

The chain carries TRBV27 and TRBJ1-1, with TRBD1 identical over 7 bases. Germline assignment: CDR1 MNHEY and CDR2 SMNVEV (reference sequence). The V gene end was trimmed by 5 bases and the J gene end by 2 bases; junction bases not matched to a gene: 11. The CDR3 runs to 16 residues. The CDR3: CASSHRTGPINTEAFF. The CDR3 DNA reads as TGTGCCAGCAGTCACCGGACAGGACCGATTAACACTGAAGCTTTCTTT.

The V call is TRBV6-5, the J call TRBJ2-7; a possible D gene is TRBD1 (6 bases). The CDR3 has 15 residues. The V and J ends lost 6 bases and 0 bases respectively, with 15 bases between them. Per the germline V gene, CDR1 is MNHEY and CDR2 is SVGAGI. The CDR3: CASSYFRGSSYEQYF. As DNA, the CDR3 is TGTGCCAGCAGCTATTTTAGGGGGAGCTCCTACGAGCAGTACTTC.

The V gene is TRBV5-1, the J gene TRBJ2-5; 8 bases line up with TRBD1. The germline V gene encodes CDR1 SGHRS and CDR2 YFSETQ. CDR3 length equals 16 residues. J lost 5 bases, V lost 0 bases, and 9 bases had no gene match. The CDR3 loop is CASSLGGTGRLETQYF. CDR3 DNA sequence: TGCGCCAGCAGCTTGGGTGGGACAGGAAGGCTGGAGACCCAGTACTTC. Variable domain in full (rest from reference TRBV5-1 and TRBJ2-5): KAGVTQTPRYLIKTRGQQVTLSCSPISGHRSVSWYQQTPGQGLQFLFEYFSETQRNKGNFPGRFSGRQFSNSRSEMNVSTLELGDSALYLCASSLGGTGRLETQYFGPGTRLLVL.

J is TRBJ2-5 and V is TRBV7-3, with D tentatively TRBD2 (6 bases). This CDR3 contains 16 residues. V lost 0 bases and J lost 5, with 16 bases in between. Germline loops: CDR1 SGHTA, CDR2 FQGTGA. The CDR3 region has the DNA TGTGCCAGCAGCTTAACTCCGGGACTCGCTACTGAGACCCAGTACTTC. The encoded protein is CASSLTPGLATETQYF.

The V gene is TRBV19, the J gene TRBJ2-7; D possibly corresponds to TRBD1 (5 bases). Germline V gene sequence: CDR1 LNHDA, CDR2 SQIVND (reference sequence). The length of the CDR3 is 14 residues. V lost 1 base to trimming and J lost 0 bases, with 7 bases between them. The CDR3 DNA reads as TGTGCCAGTAGTATAGCCAGGGCCTCCTACGAGCAGTACTTC. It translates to CASSIARASYEQYF.

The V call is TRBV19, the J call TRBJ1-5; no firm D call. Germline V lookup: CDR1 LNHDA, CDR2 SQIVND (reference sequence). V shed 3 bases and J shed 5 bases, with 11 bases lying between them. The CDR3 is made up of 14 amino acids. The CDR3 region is CASSIEGYYQPQHF. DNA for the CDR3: TGTGCCAGTAGTATTGAGGGTTATTATCAGCCCCAGCATTTT.

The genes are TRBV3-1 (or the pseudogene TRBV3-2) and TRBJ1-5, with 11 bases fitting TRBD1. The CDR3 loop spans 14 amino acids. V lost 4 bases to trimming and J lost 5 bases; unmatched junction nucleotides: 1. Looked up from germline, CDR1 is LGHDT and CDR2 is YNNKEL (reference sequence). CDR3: CASSLGQGDQPQHF. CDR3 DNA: TGTGCCAGCAGCCTGGGACAGGGGGATCAGCCCCAGCATTTT.